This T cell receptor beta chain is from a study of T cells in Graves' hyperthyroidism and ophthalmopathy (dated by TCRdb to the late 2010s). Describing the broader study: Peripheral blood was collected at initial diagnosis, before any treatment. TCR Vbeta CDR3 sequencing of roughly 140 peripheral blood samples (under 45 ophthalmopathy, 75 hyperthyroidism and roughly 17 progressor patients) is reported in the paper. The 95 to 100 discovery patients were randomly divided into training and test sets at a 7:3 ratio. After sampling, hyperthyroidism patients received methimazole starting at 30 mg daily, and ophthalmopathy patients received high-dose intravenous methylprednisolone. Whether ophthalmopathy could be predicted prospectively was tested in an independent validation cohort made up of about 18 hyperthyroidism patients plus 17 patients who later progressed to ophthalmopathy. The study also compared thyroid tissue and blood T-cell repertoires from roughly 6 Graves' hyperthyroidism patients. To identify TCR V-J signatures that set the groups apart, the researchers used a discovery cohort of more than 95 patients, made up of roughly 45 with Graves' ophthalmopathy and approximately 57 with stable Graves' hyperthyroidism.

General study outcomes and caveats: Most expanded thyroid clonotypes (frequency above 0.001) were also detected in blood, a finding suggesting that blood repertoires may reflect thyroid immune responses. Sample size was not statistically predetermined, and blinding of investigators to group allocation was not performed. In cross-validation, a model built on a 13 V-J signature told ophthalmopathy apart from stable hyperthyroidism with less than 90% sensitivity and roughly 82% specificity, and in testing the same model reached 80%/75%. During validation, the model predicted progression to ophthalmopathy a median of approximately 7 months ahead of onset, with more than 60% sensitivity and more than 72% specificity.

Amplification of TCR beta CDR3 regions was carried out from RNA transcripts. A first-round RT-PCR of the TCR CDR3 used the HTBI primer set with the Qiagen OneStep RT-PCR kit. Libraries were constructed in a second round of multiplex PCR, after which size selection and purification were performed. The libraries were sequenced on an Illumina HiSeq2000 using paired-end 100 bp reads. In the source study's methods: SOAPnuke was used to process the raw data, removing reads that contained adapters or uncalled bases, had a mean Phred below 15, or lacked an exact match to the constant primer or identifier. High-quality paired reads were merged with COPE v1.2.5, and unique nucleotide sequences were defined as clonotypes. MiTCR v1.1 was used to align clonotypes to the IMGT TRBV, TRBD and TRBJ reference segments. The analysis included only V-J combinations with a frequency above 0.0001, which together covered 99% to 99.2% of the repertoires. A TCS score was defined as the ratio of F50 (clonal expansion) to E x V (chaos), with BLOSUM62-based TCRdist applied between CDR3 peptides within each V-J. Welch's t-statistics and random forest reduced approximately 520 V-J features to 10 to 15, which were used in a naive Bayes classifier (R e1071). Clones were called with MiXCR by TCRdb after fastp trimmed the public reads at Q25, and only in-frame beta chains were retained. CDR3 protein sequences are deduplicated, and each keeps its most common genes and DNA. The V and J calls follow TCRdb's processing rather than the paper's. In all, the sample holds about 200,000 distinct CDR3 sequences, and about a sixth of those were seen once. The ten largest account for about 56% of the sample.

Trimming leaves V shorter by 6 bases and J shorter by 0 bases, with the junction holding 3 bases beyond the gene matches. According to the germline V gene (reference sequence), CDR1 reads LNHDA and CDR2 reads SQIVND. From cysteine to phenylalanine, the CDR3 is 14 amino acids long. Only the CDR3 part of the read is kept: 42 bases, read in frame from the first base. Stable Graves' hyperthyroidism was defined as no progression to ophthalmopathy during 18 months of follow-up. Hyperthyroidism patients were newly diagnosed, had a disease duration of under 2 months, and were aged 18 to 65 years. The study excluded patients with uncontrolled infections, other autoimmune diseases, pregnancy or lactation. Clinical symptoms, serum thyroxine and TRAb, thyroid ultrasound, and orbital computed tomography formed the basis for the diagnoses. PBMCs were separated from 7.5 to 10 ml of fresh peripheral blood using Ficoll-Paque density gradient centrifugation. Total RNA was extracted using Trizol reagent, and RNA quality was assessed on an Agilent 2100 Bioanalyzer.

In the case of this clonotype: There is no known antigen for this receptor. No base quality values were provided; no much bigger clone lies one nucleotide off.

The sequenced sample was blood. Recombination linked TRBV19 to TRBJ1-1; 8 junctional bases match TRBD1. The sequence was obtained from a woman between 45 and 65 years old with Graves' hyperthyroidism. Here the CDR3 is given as CASRTGQVNTEAFF. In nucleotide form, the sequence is TGTGCCAGTAGGACGGGACAGGTGAACACTGAAGCTTTCTTT.